What follows are 2 T cell receptor beta chains derived from one specimen sequenced in a study of regulatory T cells in long-lasting Graves disease. iRepertoire HTBI primers and Arm-PCR of CDR3 regions built TCR beta libraries. TCRdb re-called the multiplex PCR reads through MiXCR, storing one row per CDR3 protein. The data contain some 240,000 distinct CDR3 sequences, roughly 19% of them singletons. Time point meaning: newly diagnosed GD, antithyroid drugs for less than 3 months. PBMC RNA served as the TCR library source. These data are also associated with another study on T cells in Graves' hyperthyroidism and ophthalmopathy.

The sequences come from peripheral blood mononuclear cells (PBMCs), collected at new diagnosis, from a patient treated with antithyroid drugs. The receptor set was obtained from a woman younger than 45 with Graves disease.

At least ten counts were recorded for this clonotype. V is TRBV28 and J is TRBJ2-7, with D maybe TRBD2 (6 bases). V lost 6 bases to trimming and J lost 2 bases, with 14 bases between them. CDR1 and CDR2 (germline): MDHEN, SYDVKM. The CDR3 has 14 amino acids. CDR3 DNA: TGTGCCAGCAGATGGGACTCAAGGCCCTACGAGCAGTACTTC. Translation: CASRWDSRPYEQYF.

This clonotype came up many times. The chain employs TRBV4-1 and TRBJ1-5, with D possibly being TRBD1 (5 bases). Trimming shortened V by 0 bases and J by 3 bases, and 9 bases separated the two germline ends. This CDR3 comprises 15 residues. The germline CDR1 and CDR2 sequences are MGHRA and YSYEKL. The CDR3 nucleotides read TGCGCCAGCAGCCAAGATTCGACAGCCAATCAGCCCCAGCATTTT. This sequence encodes CASSQDSTANQPQHF.